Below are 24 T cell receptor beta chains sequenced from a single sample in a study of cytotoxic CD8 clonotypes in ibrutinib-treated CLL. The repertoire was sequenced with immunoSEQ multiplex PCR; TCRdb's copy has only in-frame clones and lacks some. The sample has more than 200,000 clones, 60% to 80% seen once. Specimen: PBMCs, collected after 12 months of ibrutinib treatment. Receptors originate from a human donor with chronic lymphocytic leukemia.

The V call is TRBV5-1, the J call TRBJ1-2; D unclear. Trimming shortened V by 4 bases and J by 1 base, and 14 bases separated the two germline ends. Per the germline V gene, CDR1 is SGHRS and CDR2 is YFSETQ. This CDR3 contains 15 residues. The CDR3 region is CASSPITGFNYGYTF. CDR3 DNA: TGCGCCAGCAGCCCTATTACCGGATTTAACTATGGCTACACCTTC.

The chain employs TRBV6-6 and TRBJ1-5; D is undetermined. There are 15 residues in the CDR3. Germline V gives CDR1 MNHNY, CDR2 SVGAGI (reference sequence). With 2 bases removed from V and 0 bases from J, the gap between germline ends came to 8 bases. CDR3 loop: CASSYGTYSNQPQHF. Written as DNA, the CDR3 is TGTGCCAGCAGTTACGGCACGTATAGCAATCAGCCCCAGCATTTT.

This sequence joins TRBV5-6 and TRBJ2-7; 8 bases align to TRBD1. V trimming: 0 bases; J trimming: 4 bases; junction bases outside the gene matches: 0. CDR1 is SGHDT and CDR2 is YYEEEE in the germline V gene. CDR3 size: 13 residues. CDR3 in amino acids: CASSLDRGYEQYF. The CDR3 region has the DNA TGTGCCAGCAGCTTGGACAGGGGGTACGAGCAGTACTTC.

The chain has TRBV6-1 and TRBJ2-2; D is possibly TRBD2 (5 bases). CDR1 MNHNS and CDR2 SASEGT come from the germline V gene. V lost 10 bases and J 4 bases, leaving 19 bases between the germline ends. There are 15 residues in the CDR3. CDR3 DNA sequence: TGTGCCACCCCGGGATTGGCCACGGGCACCGGGGAGCTGTTTTTT. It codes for CATPGLATGTGELFF.

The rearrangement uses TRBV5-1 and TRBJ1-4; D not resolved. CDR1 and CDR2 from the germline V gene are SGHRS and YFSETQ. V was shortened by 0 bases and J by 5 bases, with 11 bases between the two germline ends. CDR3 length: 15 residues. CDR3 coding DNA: TGCGCCAGCAGCTTGGGGTCCCAGCGCAATGAAAAACTGTTTTTT. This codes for CASSLGSQRNEKLFF. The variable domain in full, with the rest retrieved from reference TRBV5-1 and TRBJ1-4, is KAGVTQTPRYLIKTRGQQVTLSCSPISGHRSVSWYQQTPGQGLQFLFEYFSETQRNKGNFPGRFSGRQFSNSRSEMNVSTLELGDSALYLCASSLGSQRNEKLFFGSGTQLSVL.

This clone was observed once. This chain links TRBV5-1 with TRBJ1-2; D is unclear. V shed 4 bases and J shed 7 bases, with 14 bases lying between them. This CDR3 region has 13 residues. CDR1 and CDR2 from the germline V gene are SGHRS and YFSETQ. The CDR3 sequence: CASSRLVGGGYTF. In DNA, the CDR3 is TGCGCCAGCAGCCGTCTGGTCGGAGGTGGCTACACCTTC.

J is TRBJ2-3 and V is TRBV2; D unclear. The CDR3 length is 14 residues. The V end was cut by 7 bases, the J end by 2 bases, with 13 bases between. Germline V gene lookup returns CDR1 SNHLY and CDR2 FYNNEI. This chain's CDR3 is CASTRSGVTDTQYF. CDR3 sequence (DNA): TGTGCCAGCACTCGGAGTGGAGTCACAGATACGCAGTATTTT. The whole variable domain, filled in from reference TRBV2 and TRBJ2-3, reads EPEVTQTPSHQVTQMGQEVILRCVPISNHLYFYWYRQILGQKVEFLVSFYNNEISEKSEIFDDQFSVERPDGSNFTLKIRSTKLEDSAMYFCASTRSGVTDTQYFGPGTRLTVL.

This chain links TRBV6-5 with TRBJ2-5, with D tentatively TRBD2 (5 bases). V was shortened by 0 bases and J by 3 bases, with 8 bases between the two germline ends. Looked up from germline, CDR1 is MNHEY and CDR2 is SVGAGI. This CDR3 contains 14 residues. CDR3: CASSYSSGKETQYF. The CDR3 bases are TGTGCCAGCAGTTACTCGTCCGGGAAAGAGACCCAGTACTTC.

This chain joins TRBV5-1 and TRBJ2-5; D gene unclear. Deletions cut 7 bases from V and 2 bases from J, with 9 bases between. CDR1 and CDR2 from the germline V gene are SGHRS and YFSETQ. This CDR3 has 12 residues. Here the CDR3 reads CASGQLQETQYF. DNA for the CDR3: TGCGCCAGCGGTCAGTTGCAAGAGACCCAGTACTTC.

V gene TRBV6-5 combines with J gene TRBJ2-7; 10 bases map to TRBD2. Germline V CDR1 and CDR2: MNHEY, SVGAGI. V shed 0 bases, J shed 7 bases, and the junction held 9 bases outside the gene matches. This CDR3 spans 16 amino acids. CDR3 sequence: CASSYSLLAGLREQYF. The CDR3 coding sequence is TGTGCCAGCAGTTACTCCTTACTAGCGGGGCTACGGGAGCAGTACTTC.

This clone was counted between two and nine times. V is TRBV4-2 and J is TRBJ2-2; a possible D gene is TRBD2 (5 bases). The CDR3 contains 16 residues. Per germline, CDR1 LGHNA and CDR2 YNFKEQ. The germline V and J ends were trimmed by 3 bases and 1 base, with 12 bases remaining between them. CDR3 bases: TGTGCCAGCAGCCAGCCGGGAACCTTGAACACCGGGGAGCTGTTTTTT. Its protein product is CASSQPGTLNTGELFF.

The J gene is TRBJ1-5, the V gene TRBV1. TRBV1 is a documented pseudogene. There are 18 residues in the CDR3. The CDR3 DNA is TGCACCAGCAGCCATGAAAATCCCACGCACGGGGACAATCAGCCCCAGCATTTT. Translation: CTSSHENPTHGDNQPQHF.

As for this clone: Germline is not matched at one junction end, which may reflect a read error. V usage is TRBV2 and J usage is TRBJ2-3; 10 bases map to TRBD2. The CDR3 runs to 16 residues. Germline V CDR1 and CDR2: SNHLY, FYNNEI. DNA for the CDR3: TGTGCCAGAAGTGGGGGACTAGCGACTAGCACAGATACGCAGTATTTT. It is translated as CARSGGLATSTDTQYF. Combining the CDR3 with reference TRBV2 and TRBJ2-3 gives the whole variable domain EPEVTQTPSHQVTQMGQEVILRCVPISNHLYFYWYRQILGQKVEFLVSFYNNEISEKSEIFDDQFSVERPDGSNFTLKIRSTKLEDSAMYFCARSGGLATSTDTQYFGPGTRLTVL.

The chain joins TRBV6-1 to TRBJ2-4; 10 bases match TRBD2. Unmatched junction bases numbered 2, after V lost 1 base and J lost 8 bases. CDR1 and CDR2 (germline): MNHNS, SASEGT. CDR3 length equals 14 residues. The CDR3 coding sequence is TGTGCCAGCAGTGAAGGGACTAGCGGCGACATTCAGTACTTC. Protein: CASSEGTSGDIQYF.

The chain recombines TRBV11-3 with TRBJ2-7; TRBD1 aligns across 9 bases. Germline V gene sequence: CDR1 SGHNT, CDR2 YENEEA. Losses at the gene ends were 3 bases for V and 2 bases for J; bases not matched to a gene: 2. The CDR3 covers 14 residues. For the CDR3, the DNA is TGTGCCAGCAGCTTGGGGACAGGGCCCTACGAGCAGTACTTC. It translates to CASSLGTGPYEQYF.

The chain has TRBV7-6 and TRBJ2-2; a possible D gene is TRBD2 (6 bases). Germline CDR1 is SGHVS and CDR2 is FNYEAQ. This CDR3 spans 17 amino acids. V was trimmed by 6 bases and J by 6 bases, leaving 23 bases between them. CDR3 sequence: CASSPTGRGKRAGELFF. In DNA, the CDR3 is TGTGCCAGCAGTCCCACCGGGCGGGGAAAAAGGGCCGGGGAGCTGTTTTTT.

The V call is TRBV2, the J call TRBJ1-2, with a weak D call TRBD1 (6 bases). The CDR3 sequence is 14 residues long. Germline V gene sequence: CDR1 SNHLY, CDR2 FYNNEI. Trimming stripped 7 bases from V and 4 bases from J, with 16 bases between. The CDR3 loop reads CASKQGLTGYGYTF. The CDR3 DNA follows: TGTGCCAGCAAGCAGGGGCTCACGGGCTATGGCTACACCTTC. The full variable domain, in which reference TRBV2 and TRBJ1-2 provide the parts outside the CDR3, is EPEVTQTPSHQVTQMGQEVILRCVPISNHLYFYWYRQILGQKVEFLVSFYNNEISEKSEIFDDQFSVERPDGSNFTLKIRSTKLEDSAMYFCASKQGLTGYGYTFGSGTRLTVV.

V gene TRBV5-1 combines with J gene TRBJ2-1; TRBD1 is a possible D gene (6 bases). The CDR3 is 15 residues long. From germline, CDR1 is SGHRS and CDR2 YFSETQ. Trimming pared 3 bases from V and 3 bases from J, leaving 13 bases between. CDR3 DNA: TGCGCCAGCAGCTCGTTGGGGGCTGTCTACAATGAGCAGTTCTTC. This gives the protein CASSSLGAVYNEQFF.

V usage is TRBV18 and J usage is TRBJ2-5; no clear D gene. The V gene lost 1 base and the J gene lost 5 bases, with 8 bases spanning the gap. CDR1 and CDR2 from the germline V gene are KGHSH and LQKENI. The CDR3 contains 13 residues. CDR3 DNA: TGTGCCAGCTCACCACTTGTTGGGGAGACCCAGTACTTC. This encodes CASSPLVGETQYF. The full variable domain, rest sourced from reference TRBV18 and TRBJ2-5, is NAGVMQNPRHLVRRRGQEARLRCSPMKGHSHVYWYRQLPEEGLKFMVYLQKENIIDESGMPKERFSAEFPKEGPSILRIQQVVRGDSAAYFCASSPLVGETQYFGPGTRLLVL.

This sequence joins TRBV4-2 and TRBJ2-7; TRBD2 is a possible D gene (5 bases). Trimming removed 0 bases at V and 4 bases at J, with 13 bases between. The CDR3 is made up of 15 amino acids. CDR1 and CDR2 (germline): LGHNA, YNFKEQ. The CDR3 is CASSQDTGNGYEQYF. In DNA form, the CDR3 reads TGTGCCAGCAGCCAAGATACCGGGAACGGATACGAGCAGTACTTC.

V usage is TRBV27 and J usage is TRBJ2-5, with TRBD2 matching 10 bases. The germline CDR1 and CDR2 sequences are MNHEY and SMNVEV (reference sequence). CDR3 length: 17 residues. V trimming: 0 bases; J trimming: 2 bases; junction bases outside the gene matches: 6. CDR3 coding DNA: TGTGCCAGCAGTTTATCACCGGGACTAGCGCTTCAAGAGACCCAGTACTTC. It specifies CASSLSPGLALQETQYF.

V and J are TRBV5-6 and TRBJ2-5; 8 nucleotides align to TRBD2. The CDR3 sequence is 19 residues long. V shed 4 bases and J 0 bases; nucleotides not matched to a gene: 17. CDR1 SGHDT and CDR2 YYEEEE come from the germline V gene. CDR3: CASSPPGAVGGGYQETQYF. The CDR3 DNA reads TGTGCCAGCAGCCCCCCAGGGGCTGTGGGCGGGGGGTACCAAGAGACCCAGTACTTC.

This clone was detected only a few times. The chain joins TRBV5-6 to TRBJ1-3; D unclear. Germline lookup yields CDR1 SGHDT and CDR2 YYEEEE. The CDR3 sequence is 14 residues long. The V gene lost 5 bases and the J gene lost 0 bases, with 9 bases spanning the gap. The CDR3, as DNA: TGTGCCAGCAGTGACTGGAACTCTGGAAACACCATATATTTT. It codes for CASSDWNSGNTIYF.

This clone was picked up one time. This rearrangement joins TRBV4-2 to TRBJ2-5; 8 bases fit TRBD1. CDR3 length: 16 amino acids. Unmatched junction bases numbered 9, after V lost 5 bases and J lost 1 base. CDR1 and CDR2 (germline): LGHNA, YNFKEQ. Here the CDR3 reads CASSNGNRGVQETQYF. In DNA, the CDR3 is TGTGCCAGCAGCAACGGTAACAGGGGGGTCCAAGAGACCCAGTACTTC.